Presented here are 20 T cell receptor beta chains from one specimen sequenced in a study of spatial heterogeneity in lung cancer. Noted time point: blood at routine non-recurrence follow-up after resection. No cells were sorted before sequencing. The whole RNA sequenced was extracted from tumor, nontumor lung or frozen PBMC. TCRdb re-called the 5' RACE reads with MiXCR, one entry per CDR3 protein. The data show roughly 120,000 distinct CDR3 sequences, over 9% seen once. Sequencing used PBMCs, obtained at follow-up. The receptors here all came from a male donor with early-stage non-small cell lung cancer.

This clonotype was observed many times. Here the CDR3 reads CSAAQGREKLFF. The CDR3 coding sequence is TGCAGTGCAGCGCAGGGCCGCGAAAAACTGTTTTTT. The J gene is TRBJ1-4, the V gene TRBV20-1; D might be TRBD1 (5 bases). The CDR3 extends over 12 amino acids. Germline V gene lookup returns CDR1 DFQATT and CDR2 SNEGSKA (reference sequence). Deletions cut 6 bases from V and 8 bases from J, with 13 bases between.

V usage is TRBV7-9 and J usage is TRBJ2-7, with TRBD1 matching 7 bases. The CDR3 extends over 13 amino acids. CDR1 and CDR2 from the germline V gene are SEHNR and FQNEAQ (reference sequence). V trimming: 5 bases; J trimming: 3 bases; junction bases outside the gene matches: 4. DNA for the CDR3: TGTGCCAGCAGCCTCCCAGGGGGCTACGAGCAGTACTTC. It yields the protein CASSLPGGYEQYF.

The chain links TRBV24-1 to TRBJ1-2, with D uncertain. CDR1 KGHDR and CDR2 SFDVKD come from the germline V gene. This CDR3 comprises 13 residues. Deletions cut 4 bases from V and 0 bases from J, with 5 bases between. The CDR3 sequence is CATSDGSNYGYTF. Written as DNA, the CDR3 is TGTGCCACCAGTGACGGATCTAACTATGGCTACACCTTC.

The chain uses TRBV7-9 and TRBJ1-2; D is unresolved. The germline V and J ends were trimmed by 0 bases and 1 base, with 6 bases remaining between them. CDR1 SEHNR and CDR2 FQNEAQ come from the germline V gene (reference sequence). The CDR3 contains 14 residues. The CDR3 bases are TGTGCCAGCAGCTTAGCCACCTTTAACTATGGCTACACCTTC. Its translation is CASSLATFNYGYTF. Supplemented by reference TRBV7-9 and TRBJ1-2, the full variable domain reads DTGVSQNPRHKITKRGQNVTFRCDPISEHNRLYWYRQTLGQGPEFLTYFQNEAQLEKSRLLSDRFSAERPKGSFSTLEIQRTEQGDSAMYLCASSLATFNYGYTFGSGTRLTVV.

This clonotype has ten or more counts. The genes are TRBV28 and TRBJ2-1; D is unclear. Germline V CDR1 and CDR2: MDHEN, SYDVKM. There are 12 residues in the CDR3. The germline V and J ends were trimmed by 6 bases and 9 bases, with 12 bases remaining between them. The CDR3 is CASSRQESEQFF. CDR3 coding DNA: TGTGCCAGCAGCCGACAAGAGAGTGAGCAGTTCTTC.

The V call is TRBV28, the J call TRBJ1-2; TRBD1 might be the D (5 bases). The CDR3 spans 14 residues. In germline, CDR1 is MDHEN, CDR2 SYDVKM. The germline V and J ends were trimmed by 6 bases and 6 bases, with 17 bases remaining between them. In DNA, the CDR3 is TGTGCCAGCAGGGGAGAAGGGGCCGCGCATGGCTACACCTTC. As protein: CASRGEGAAHGYTF.

This clonotype was found many times. The chain joins TRBV20-1 to TRBJ2-3; 7 bases are shared with TRBD2. Germline loops: CDR1 DFQATT, CDR2 SNEGSKA (reference sequence). The CDR3 is 15 residues long. The V gene end was trimmed by 3 bases and the J gene end by 5 bases; junction bases not matched to a gene: 11. CDR3 amino acids: CSASFSGPRGDTQYF. The CDR3 bases are TGCAGTGCTAGTTTTAGCGGGCCGAGAGGAGATACGCAGTATTTT.

In its sample, this clonotype was seen a few times. The CDR3: CASSTGGGRGIYEQYF. The CDR3 coding sequence is TGCGCCAGCAGCACCGGGGGAGGGCGTGGGATCTACGAGCAGTACTTC. The chain joins TRBV5-1 to TRBJ2-7; 7 bases line up with TRBD2. The V segment lost 4 bases and the J segment 3 bases; nucleotides outside the gene matches: 13. The CDR3 runs to 16 residues. Germline-derived CDR1 and CDR2 are SGHRS and YFSETQ.

This clonotype has just a few counts. V usage is TRBV29-1 and J usage is TRBJ2-7; 10 bases are shared with TRBD1. This CDR3 region has 14 residues. The V gene's germline CDR1 is SQVTM and CDR2 ANQGSEA. V lost 5 bases, J lost 6 bases, and 10 bases stayed unmatched. CDR3 DNA: TGCAGCGTTTCCGTGGGGACAGGGGTGTCCGAGCAGTACTTC. It codes for CSVSVGTGVSEQYF.

This clonotype was recorded at least ten times. DNA of the CDR3: TGTGCCAGCAGCTTCGGGACAGATCAAGCTATAAACTATGGCTACACCTTC. It encodes CASSFGTDQAINYGYTF. The V gene is TRBV7-6, the J gene TRBJ1-2, with TRBD1 identical over 7 bases. Per germline, CDR1 SGHVS and CDR2 FNYEAQ. The CDR3 loop spans 17 amino acids. The V and J ends lost 3 bases and 2 bases, in that order; junction bases with no gene match: 12.

At least ten counts were recorded for this clonotype. J is TRBJ1-1 and V is TRBV29-1, with no clear D. V lost 4 bases and J 1 base, leaving 10 bases between the germline ends. There are 13 residues in the CDR3. Germline-derived CDR1 and CDR2 are SQVTM and ANQGSEA. The CDR3 coding sequence is TGCAGCGTTGGGCCCCGCGAGAACACTGAAGCTTTCTTT. This translates into CSVGPRENTEAFF.

This clonotype occurred a few times. The rearrangement links TRBV28 to TRBJ2-3, with 13 bases identical to TRBD2. The junction had 3 bases not matched to a gene; V was cut back by 4 bases and J by 14 bases. CDR3 length: 12 amino acids. In germline, CDR1 is MDHEN, CDR2 SYDVKM. The CDR3 protein is CASSSLAGGPYF. The CDR3 coding sequence is TGTGCCAGCAGTTCACTAGCGGGGGGGCCGTATTTT.

The V gene is TRBV6-5, the J gene TRBJ1-3; 7 bases map to TRBD1. V trimming: 6 bases; J trimming: 3 bases; junction bases outside the gene matches: 11. CDR1 and CDR2 (germline): MNHEY, SVGAGI. The CDR3 is 16 amino acids. The CDR3 spells CASSPQGRSVGNTIYF. The CDR3 DNA follows: TGTGCCAGCAGCCCACAGGGGCGGTCAGTTGGAAACACCATATATTTT.

V usage is TRBV27 and J usage is TRBJ1-1; no reliable D call. The germline CDR1 and CDR2 sequences are MNHEY and SMNVEV (reference sequence). With 0 bases removed from V and 5 bases from J, the gap between germline ends came to 10 bases. The CDR3 is made up of 14 amino acids. The CDR3 DNA sequence: TGTGCCAGCAGTTTATCTCCGGTGGGGACTGAAGCTTTCTTT. Translating gives CASSLSPVGTEAFF.

There are a few counts of this clonotype. This rearrangement joins TRBV9 to TRBJ2-3; TRBD2 is a possible D gene (5 bases). Germline V lookup: CDR1 SGDLS, CDR2 YYNGEE. Deletions cut 0 bases from V and 6 bases from J, with 11 bases between. The CDR3 consists of 14 residues. CDR3 nucleotide sequence: TGTGCCAGCAGCGTAGTGACGGACTCGGATACGCAGTATTTT. Its translation: CASSVVTDSDTQYF.

This chain connects TRBV12-3 or TRBV12-4 to TRBJ1-5; a weak D match, TRBD1 (6 bases). The length of the CDR3 is 15 residues. V was trimmed by 4 bases and J by 2 bases, leaving 12 bases between them. This CDR3 is CASSSGGAGNQPQHF. For the CDR3, the DNA is TGTGCCAGCAGTTCCGGGGGCGCGGGCAATCAGCCCCAGCATTTT.

In its sample, this clonotype was seen a few times. This rearrangement joins TRBV7-2 to TRBJ2-3, with unresolved D. CDR1 and CDR2 from the germline V gene are SGHTA and FQGNSA. CDR3 size: 15 residues. The ends were cut back, 5 bases at V and 2 bases at J, with 14 bases in the middle. The CDR3 DNA sequence: TGTGCCAGCAGCCCAACGTTGGGCTTCACAGATACGCAGTATTTT. The encoded protein is CASSPTLGFTDTQYF.

In this sample, this clonotype turned up many times. The rearrangement joins TRBV29-1 to TRBJ2-3; 11 bases agree with TRBD2. V lost 8 bases to trimming and J lost 2 bases; unmatched junction nucleotides: 6. CDR3 length equals 14 residues. Germline CDR1 reads SQVTM; CDR2 reads ANQGSEA. CDR3 nucleotides: TGCAGCACAATAGCGGGGGGGCCCACAGATACGCAGTATTTT. Translating gives CSTIAGGPTDTQYF.

This clonotype was counted a few times. The chain employs TRBV7-9 and TRBJ2-7; unclear D gene. V lost 4 bases, J lost 2 bases, and 15 bases lay in between. The germline gives CDR1 SEHNR, CDR2 FQNEAQ (reference sequence). The CDR3 covers 15 residues. The CDR3 loop is CASSSPMADPYEQYF. CDR3 DNA sequence: TGTGCCAGCAGCTCCCCAATGGCGGACCCCTACGAGCAGTACTTC. Complete variable domain (other parts from reference TRBV7-9 and TRBJ2-7): DTGVSQNPRHKITKRGQNVTFRCDPISEHNRLYWYRQTLGQGPEFLTYFQNEAQLEKSRLLSDRFSAERPKGSFSTLEIQRTEQGDSAMYLCASSSPMADPYEQYFGPGTRLTVT.

This clonotype has a handful of counts. The rearrangement uses TRBV28 and TRBJ2-3; D gene ambiguous. The CDR3 runs to 12 residues. Germline values: CDR1 MDHEN, CDR2 SYDVKM. Trimming cost V 6 bases and J 5 bases, with 9 bases left between them. CDR3 in amino acids: CASSPDLDTQYF. CDR3 DNA sequence: TGTGCCAGCAGCCCGGATTTAGATACGCAGTATTTT.